Below, 32 T cell receptor beta chains from the same sample are listed, as sequenced in a study of shared clonotypes between healthy human individuals. The repertoire was sequenced with immunoSEQ multiplex PCR; TCRdb's copy has only in-frame clones and lacks some. The table includes roughly 450,000 clones, 79% detected once. Source material: PBMCs. These receptors were taken from a woman in her thirties or forties in good health. Some clones in this sample may be carry-over from other donors' samples.

The genes are TRBV15 and TRBJ2-5; D gene uncertain. With 0 bases removed from V and 4 bases from J, the gap between germline ends came to 12 bases. The CDR3 covers 15 residues. Germline V gives CDR1 LNHNV, CDR2 YYDKDF (reference sequence). CDR3 nucleotide sequence: TGTGCCACCAGCAGAGATCCCGGGCCCCCAGAGACCCAGTACTTC. Protein product: CATSRDPGPPETQYF.

The J gene is TRBJ2-5, the V gene TRBV7-2, with a weak D call TRBD2 (5 bases). The CDR3 extends over 14 amino acids. V gave up 7 bases and J gave up 2 bases, with 14 bases separating them. In germline, CDR1 is SGHTA, CDR2 FQGNSA. Written as DNA, the CDR3 is TGTGCCAGCACCACTCAGAGGACTCAAGAGACCCAGTACTTC. It encodes CASTTQRTQETQYF.

This clone was found once. The CDR3, as DNA: TGTGCCAGCAGCCCCCAAGGGGGGGCGTGGGGGGAGACCCAGTACTTC. The encoded protein is CASSPQGGAWGETQYF. The chain employs TRBV28 and TRBJ2-5; possible D gene TRBD2, 7 bases. There are 16 residues in the CDR3. V was shortened by 6 bases and J by 5 bases, with 22 bases between the two germline ends. In germline, CDR1 is MDHEN, CDR2 SYDVKM. The full variable domain, in which reference TRBV28 and TRBJ2-5 provide the parts outside the CDR3, is DVKVTQSSRYLVKRTGEKVFLECVQDMDHENMFWYRQDPGLGLRLIYFSYDVKMKEKGDIPEGYSVSREKKERFSLILESASTNQTSMYLCASSPQGGAWGETQYFGPGTRLLVL.

This chain links TRBV2 with TRBJ2-1, with D unresolved. Trimming took 10 bases from V and 3 from J, leaving 16 bases between them. This CDR3 has 14 amino acids. The germline V gene has CDR1 SNHLY and CDR2 FYNNEI. CDR3 nucleotides: TGTGCCACCCAGCTGGAGAATGTCTACAATGAGCAGTTCTTC. It encodes CATQLENVYNEQFF.

The chain has TRBV7-9 and TRBJ1-3; no clear D. V lost 0 bases and J lost 4, with 10 bases in between. Germline loops: CDR1 SEHNR, CDR2 FQNEAQ (reference sequence). The CDR3 is 15 residues long. CDR3 DNA sequence: TGTGCCAGCAGCTTAGCCCCTCGGGAGGGAAACACCATATATTTT. Translating it yields CASSLAPREGNTIYF.

This clone was counted between two and nine times. With only one base between it and a far larger clone, this is likely a read error. The J gene is TRBJ1-5, the V gene TRBV2, with a weak D call TRBD1 (6 bases). V was trimmed by 5 bases and J by 4 bases, leaving 9 bases between them. The CDR3 contains 13 residues. Germline lookup yields CDR1 SNHLY and CDR2 FYNNEI. CDR3 bases: TGTGCCAGCAGTTGGGGGGCAAATCAGCCCCAGCATTTT. Protein: CASSWGANQPQHF.

This sequence joins TRBV28 and TRBJ2-2; 11 bases agree with TRBD2. Trimming cost V 6 bases and J 8 bases; bases outside gene matches: 8. Germline V lookup: CDR1 MDHEN, CDR2 SYDVKM. The CDR3 length is 15 residues. CDR3 DNA: TGTGCCAGCAGACCGGGACTAGCGGTAATAGGGGAGCTGTTTTTT. Translation gives CASRPGLAVIGELFF.

The chain couples TRBV11-2 to TRBJ1-4; the D gene is possibly TRBD1 (5 bases). The V end lost 1 base, the J end lost 4 bases, and 16 bases lay between the germline ends. This CDR3 is built from 17 residues. Germline V lookup: CDR1 SGHAT, CDR2 FQNNGV. CDR3 amino acids: CASSLVGVTAYNEKLFF. CDR3 DNA sequence: TGTGCCAGCAGCTTAGTCGGTGTGACAGCCTATAATGAAAAACTGTTTTTT.

The chain combines TRBV6-1 with TRBJ2-1; D is ambiguous. Trimming took off 5 bases at V and 2 bases at J, with 4 bases between the two ends. Germline CDR1 MNHNS, CDR2 SASEGT. There are 12 residues in the CDR3. The CDR3 region is CASSWAYNEQFF. The DNA of the CDR3 is TGTGCCAGCAGTTGGGCCTACAATGAGCAGTTCTTC.

The rearrangement joins TRBV5-6 to TRBJ2-1, with 10 nucleotides matching TRBD2. The V and J ends lost 5 bases and 4 bases, in that order; junction bases with no gene match: 0. The CDR3 is made up of 13 amino acids. Germline-derived CDR1 and CDR2 are SGHDT and YYEEEE. The CDR3 loop is CASRLAGYNEQFF. The CDR3 bases are TGTGCCAGCAGACTAGCGGGGTACAATGAGCAGTTCTTC.

This chain uses TRBV7-8 with TRBJ1-1; D gene uncertain. Germline V gene data show CDR1 as SGHVS and CDR2 as FQNEAQ. The CDR3 sequence is 17 residues long. Trimming pared 1 base from V and 1 base from J, leaving 16 bases between. CDR3 DNA: TGTGCCAGCAGCTTAGGCGCCCGAGACCGAAGGAACACTGAAGCTTTCTTT. Protein: CASSLGARDRRNTEAFF.

The CDR3 DNA follows: TGTGCCACCAGCCAAGACAGGGGAAATCAGCCCCAGCATTTT. As protein: CATSQDRGNQPQHF. The chain links TRBV10-3 to TRBJ1-5; 8 bases agree with TRBD1. Germline V CDR1 and CDR2: ENHRY, SYGVKD. After removal of 10 bases from V and 4 bases from J, the junction contained 9 bases not matched to a gene. There are 14 residues in the CDR3.

V is TRBV29-1 and J is TRBJ2-7; D not certain. Germline V gene lookup returns CDR1 SQVTM and CDR2 ANQGSEA. The ends were cut back, 3 bases at V and 0 bases at J, with 9 bases in the middle. There are 13 residues in the CDR3. The CDR3 loop reads CSVDWQFSYEQYF. CDR3 nucleotide sequence: TGCAGCGTTGACTGGCAGTTCTCCTACGAGCAGTACTTC.

This clone was found once. V is TRBV28 and J is TRBJ2-1, with TRBD1 matching over 7 bases. CDR3 length equals 15 residues. Per the germline V gene, CDR1 is MDHEN and CDR2 is SYDVKM. The J segment lost 7 bases and the V segment lost 5 bases, leaving 11 bases of the junction unmatched. The CDR3 sequence: CASSGRRGRWNEQFF. CDR3 sequence (DNA): TGTGCCAGCAGTGGGCGTAGGGGGCGATGGAATGAGCAGTTCTTC.

This sequence joins TRBV4-3 and TRBJ2-5; 9 bases map to TRBD1. CDR3 size: 15 residues. The germline V gene has CDR1 LGHNA and CDR2 YSLEER. The V gene end was trimmed by 1 base and the J gene end by 6 bases; junction bases not matched to a gene: 6. CDR3 sequence (DNA): TGCGCCAGCAGCCAAGGGAACAGGGGGCGGCAGACCCAGTACTTC. Amino acids: CASSQGNRGRQTQYF.

V usage is TRBV7-6 and J usage is TRBJ1-1; D is perhaps TRBD1 (5 bases). V lost 2 bases and J 5 bases, leaving 12 bases between the germline ends. CDR1 and CDR2 (germline): SGHVS, FNYEAQ. The CDR3 consists of 14 residues. CDR3 sequence reads: CASSLYGGVTEAFF. CDR3 sequence (DNA): TGTGCCAGCAGCTTATATGGGGGGGTGACTGAAGCTTTCTTT.

The V gene is TRBV27, the J gene TRBJ1-5; D perhaps matches TRBD1 (6 bases). V was clipped by 3 bases and J by 3 bases, with 9 bases between them. The germline gives CDR1 MNHEY, CDR2 SMNVEV (reference sequence). This CDR3 comprises 14 residues. As DNA, the CDR3 is TGTGCCAGCAGTTTGGGGGCTTACAATCAGCCCCAGCATTTT. This translates into CASSLGAYNQPQHF.

This clone is a singleton in its sample. The CDR3 region is CASSRDRVADTQYF. The CDR3 DNA reads as TGTGCCAGCAGCCGCGACAGGGTTGCAGATACGCAGTATTTT. The chain is built from TRBV7-2 and TRBJ2-3; TRBD1 agrees at 7 bases. J was trimmed by 4 bases and V by 5 bases; bases with no gene match: 6. This CDR3 is built from 14 residues. CDR1 SGHTA and CDR2 FQGNSA come from the germline V gene.

With regard to this clone: This same CDR3 is encoded by further DNA sequences in the sample. The genes are TRBV2 and TRBJ2-7, with a weak D call TRBD2 (6 bases). CDR1 is SNHLY and CDR2 is FYNNEI in the germline V gene. V lost 6 bases and J 1 base, leaving 7 bases between the germline ends. The CDR3 is 12 amino acids. The CDR3 nucleotides read TGTGCCAGCAGCGGGAGTTCCTACGAGCAGTACTTC. Residues: CASSGSSYEQYF.

The chain joins TRBV7-2 to TRBJ1-5, with a weak D call TRBD1 (6 bases). V lost 8 bases and J lost 6, with 14 bases in between. CDR3 length: 13 amino acids. Germline V lookup: CDR1 SGHTA, CDR2 FQGNSA. The CDR3 nucleotides read TGTGCCAGCGGGGAGGGGGTCAGTCAGCCCCAGCATTTT. Amino acids: CASGEGVSQPQHF.

The genes are TRBV10-3 and TRBJ2-3; TRBD1 is a possible D gene (6 bases). The CDR3 spans 14 residues. From germline, CDR1 is ENHRY and CDR2 SYGVKD. V was clipped by 6 bases and J by 1 base, with 11 bases between them. The CDR3 sequence is CAISRGSGTDTQYF. CDR3 in DNA: TGTGCCATCAGCAGGGGCTCTGGCACAGATACGCAGTATTTT.

This chain uses TRBV27 with TRBJ1-2, with 8 bases that match TRBD1. This CDR3 has 14 amino acids. Germline values: CDR1 MNHEY, CDR2 SMNVEV (reference sequence). Trimming took 3 bases from V and 7 from J; bases not matched to a gene: 7. The CDR3 loop reads CASSFGRGLSGYTF. The CDR3 coding sequence is TGTGCCAGCAGTTTTGGCAGGGGGCTCTCTGGCTACACCTTC.

The V gene is TRBV18, the J gene TRBJ1-4, with 8 nucleotides matching TRBD1. CDR1 and CDR2 (germline): KGHSH, LQKENI. V lost 4 bases and J lost 7; bases outside the gene matches: 5. CDR3 length equals 14 residues. CDR3 in amino acids: CASSLGQGSEKLFF. CDR3 sequence (DNA): TGTGCCAGCTCACTTGGACAGGGTAGTGAAAAACTGTTTTTT.

The rearrangement links TRBV7-9 to TRBJ2-7, with 7 positions matching TRBD1. This CDR3 region has 13 residues. Germline values: CDR1 SEHNR, CDR2 FQNEAQ (reference sequence). V gave up 7 bases and J gave up 3 bases; unmatched junction bases: 6. The CDR3 DNA reads TGTGCCAGCACCCTAAGGGACAGCTACGAGCAGTACTTC. This encodes CASTLRDSYEQYF.

In the case of this clone: This CDR3 is also generated by other DNA sequences in the sample. This chain uses TRBV5-1 with TRBJ2-5; maybe TRBD1 (5 bases). V was pared by 0 bases and J by 4 bases, with 7 bases between. The germline V gene has CDR1 SGHRS and CDR2 YFSETQ. The CDR3 covers 13 residues. The CDR3 is CASSLAGAETQYF. The DNA for the CDR3 is TGCGCCAGCAGCTTGGCTGGGGCAGAGACCCAGTACTTC.

The chain combines TRBV6-5 with TRBJ2-7, with D tentatively TRBD1 or TRBD2 (5 bases each). The V gene's germline CDR1 is MNHEY and CDR2 SVGAGI. This CDR3 spans 14 amino acids. The V end lost 6 bases, the J end lost 2 bases, and 14 bases lay between the germline ends. Written as DNA, the CDR3 is TGTGCCAGCAGCACCGGGACCGTACCCTACGAGCAGTACTTC. Its protein product is CASSTGTVPYEQYF.

This clone occurred a few times. Other DNA sequences within the sample encode an identical CDR3. This chain uses TRBV10-3 with TRBJ1-5; no reliable D call. This CDR3 contains 14 residues. Germline V CDR1 and CDR2: ENHRY, SYGVKD. V shed 2 bases and J shed 0 bases, with 5 bases lying between them. CDR3 DNA sequence: TGTGCCATCAGTGAGAATTATAGCAATCAGCCCCAGCATTTT. This codes for CAISENYSNQPQHF.

The chain uses TRBV28 and TRBJ2-3; D ambiguous. The CDR3 contains 15 residues. CDR1 is MDHEN, CDR2 SYDVKM, per germline. The V and J ends lost 3 bases and 2 bases respectively, with 12 bases between them. The CDR3 sequence is CASSFPQRFTDTQYF. CDR3 sequence (DNA): TGTGCCAGCAGTTTCCCTCAGAGGTTCACAGATACGCAGTATTTT.

V gene TRBV2 combines with J gene TRBJ1-2; TRBD1 aligns across 9 bases. CDR1 and CDR2 (germline): SNHLY, FYNNEI. The CDR3 runs 15 residues. V dropped 0 bases and J dropped 7; count of bases not matched to a gene: 6. CDR3 region: CASSEARTGVGGYTF. The CDR3 nucleotides read TGTGCCAGCAGTGAAGCCAGGACAGGGGTGGGTGGCTACACCTTC.

This chain connects TRBV28 to TRBJ1-1; D is possibly TRBD1 (6 bases). The V gene lost 6 bases and the J gene lost 7 bases, with 21 bases spanning the gap. Germline V gene lookup returns CDR1 MDHEN and CDR2 SYDVKM. The CDR3 has 15 residues. CDR3 in amino acids: CASSPRTRPRGEAFF. CDR3 nucleotide sequence: TGTGCCAGCAGCCCCAGGACGAGACCCAGGGGTGAAGCTTTCTTT.

The gene calls are TRBV9 and TRBJ2-2; possibly TRBD2 for D (6 bases). The V and J ends lost 1 base and 7 bases respectively, with 14 bases between them. The CDR3 length is 15 residues. Germline CDR1 SGDLS, CDR2 YYNGEE. Written as DNA, the CDR3 is TGTGCCAGCAGCGTACTTCCCGGGGGTAGCGGGGAGCTGTTTTTT. Its translation: CASSVLPGGSGELFF.

This chain connects TRBV15 to TRBJ2-7; no firm D call. Germline CDR1 and CDR2: LNHNV and YYDKDF (reference sequence). The CDR3 has 15 amino acids. V lost 0 bases, J lost 0 bases, and 9 bases lay in between. The CDR3 reads CATSREFPSSYEQYF. CDR3 nucleotide sequence: TGTGCCACCAGCAGAGAGTTTCCTAGCTCCTACGAGCAGTACTTC.